The present T cell receptor beta chain was sequenced within a study of shared clonotypes between healthy human individuals. At the level of the study: Each donor's CD8 memory used one plate, CD8 naive two, each CD4 subset three.

The CDR3 has 14 residues. Per germline, CDR1 SGHTA and CDR2 FQGNSA. Trimming removed 3 bases at V and 5 bases at J, with 8 bases between. Samples underwent the assay at deep level. Sequenced by immunoSEQ multiplex PCR; TCRdb stores in-frame clones only, minus some. The repertoire holds over a million clones, with roughly 70% as singletons. Study results and caveats: Clonotypes shared by all four donors outscored non-shared clonotypes in generation probability.

Notes on this clone: Its cognate antigen is unknown.

Caucasian adults living in Nashville, Tennessee, provided all samples. The rearrangement uses TRBV7-2 and TRBJ1-6; D not resolved. The sequenced sample consisted of memory CD4+ T cells sorted from blood. The subset was: CD45RA-negative fraction. The receptor was derived from a man in his late teens or twenties in good health. The CDR3 nucleotides read TGTGCCAGCAGCTTGTCACTAGATAATTCACCCCTCCACTTT. It specifies CASSLSLDNSPLHF.